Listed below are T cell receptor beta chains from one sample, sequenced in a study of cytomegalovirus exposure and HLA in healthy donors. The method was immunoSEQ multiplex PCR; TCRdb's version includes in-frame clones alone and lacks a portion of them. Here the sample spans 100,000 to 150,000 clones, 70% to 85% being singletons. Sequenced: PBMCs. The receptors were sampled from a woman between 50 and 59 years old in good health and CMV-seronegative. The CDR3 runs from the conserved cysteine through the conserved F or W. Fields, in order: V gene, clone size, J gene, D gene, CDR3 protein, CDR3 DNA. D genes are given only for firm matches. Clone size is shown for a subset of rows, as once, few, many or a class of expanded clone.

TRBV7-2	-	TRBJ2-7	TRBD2	CASSSTSGRVSEQYF	TGTGCCAGCAGCTCTACTAGCGGGAGGGTTTCCGAGCAGTACTTC
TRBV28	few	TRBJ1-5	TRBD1	CASRVRGQGGYQPQHF	TGTGCCAGCAGGGTTCGGGGACAGGGGGGATATCAGCCCCAGCATTTT
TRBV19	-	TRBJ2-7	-	CASSARHRVTYEQYF	TGTGCCAGTAGTGCGCGACACAGGGTTACCTACGAGCAGTACTTC
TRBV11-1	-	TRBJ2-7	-	CASSLSRVSEQYF	TGTGCCAGCAGCTTATCTCGCGTCTCCGAGCAGTACTTC
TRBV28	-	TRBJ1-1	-	CASSYRDYNTEAFF	TGTGCCAGCAGCTACCGGGACTATAACACTGAAGCTTTCTTT
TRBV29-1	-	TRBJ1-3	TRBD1	CSAQGFSGNTIYF	TGCAGTGCACAGGGGTTCTCTGGAAACACCATATATTTT
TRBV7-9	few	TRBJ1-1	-	CASSFVRGNTEAFF	TGTGCCAGCAGCTTTGTCAGGGGGAACACTGAAGCTTTCTTT
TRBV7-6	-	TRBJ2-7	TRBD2	CASSLVAGESYEQYF	TGTGCCAGCAGCTTAGTGGCGGGAGAGTCCTACGAGCAGTACTTC
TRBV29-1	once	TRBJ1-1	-	CSVEDGMNTEAFF	TGCAGCGTTGAAGATGGCATGAACACTGAAGCTTTCTTT
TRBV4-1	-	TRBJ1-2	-	CASSQPRELNLWGYTF	TGCGCCAGCAGCCAACCCCGGGAGTTGAACCTATGGGGCTACACCTTC
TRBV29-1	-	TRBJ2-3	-	CSVEDTEGTTDTQYF	TGCAGCGTTGAAGATACGGAGGGCACCACAGATACGCAGTATTTT
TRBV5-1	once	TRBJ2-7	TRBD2	CASSGSGGSYEQYF	TGCGCCAGCAGCGGGAGCGGGGGTTCCTACGAGCAGTACTTC
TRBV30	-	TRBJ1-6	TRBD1	CAWRTGQGGHSPLHF	TGTGCCTGGAGGACGGGACAGGGGGGACATTCACCCCTCCACTTT
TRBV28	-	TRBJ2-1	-	CASSAPGGALDEQFF	TGTGCCAGCAGCGCTCCTGGTGGGGCTTTGGATGAGCAGTTCTTC
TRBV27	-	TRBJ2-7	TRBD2	CASTILLAGGPNWYEQYF	TGTGCCAGCACCATACTACTAGCGGGAGGGCCAAACTGGTACGAGCAGTACTTC
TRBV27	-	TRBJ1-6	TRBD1	CASSQDRDQHNSPLHF	TGTGCCAGCAGCCAGGACAGGGACCAACATAATTCACCCCTCCACTTT